The subject of this entry is one T cell receptor (beta chain). This receptor's antigen is unknown. No base qualities exist here, and no much larger clone lies one base off it. This record belongs to a study of T cell responses to AZD1222 COVID-19 vaccine (dated by TCRdb to the early 2020s). A note on the overall study: AZD1222 recipients whose second dose came at about 4 weeks and those whose second dose came at about 12 weeks were combined into one group, since spike-specific TCR depth and breadth did not differ between the two schedules. Trial participants were enrolled into age subgroups of 18-55, 56-69 and 70-plus years, which contained 148, 28 and 57 TCR-sequenced participants, respectively. A total of 233 trial participants underwent TCR sequencing, of whom nearly 210 received two doses of AZD1222 and about 26 received two doses of the MenACWY control vaccine.

There are 13 amino acids in the CDR3, from cysteine to phenylalanine inclusive. Only the CDR3 DNA is retained, 39 bases long and in frame from the first base. Taken from the germline V gene, the CDR1 and CDR2 loops are SNHLY and FYNNEI. Ends trimmed: V by 6 bases, J by 1 base; bases unmatched to a gene: 1. Study-level results and caveats: Conclusions about previously exposed vaccinees are limited because only 5 or 6 AZD1222 recipients were SARS-CoV-2 seropositive at baseline. Because no day 14 peak-response samples were available, repertoires were characterized only after the peak T cell response. After two AZD1222 doses, spike-specific TCR breadth and depth were significantly higher than at day 0 and than in MenACWY recipients. Participants were mostly white British, with more females than males. The authors suggested clonal diversity may have been underestimated. The 56-69-year group was small, and its depth increase did not reach significance, likely because of low power. The vaccine-associated CD4 TCRs covered the entire spike protein, and the dominant responses fell in regions 160-218 and 743-854. Reportedly, close to half of the unique spike-specific TCRs recognized epitopes lying outside the regions that are mutated in the B.1.351 and B.1.1.7 variants.

The CDR3 regions of human TCRbeta chains were subjected to immunosequencing. Turning to the authors' computational methods: TCRs in the repertoires were matched against a reference library of SARS-CoV-2-specific TCRs that had been generated with the MIRA antigen-specificity platform. Breadth was defined as the fraction of unique TCRs that were SARS-CoV-2-associated. Depth was defined as the fraction of total T cells that were SARS-CoV-2-associated. Using the MIRA data, every spike-specific TCR was mapped to the spike region that the TCR reacted to and assigned to either a CD4 or a CD8 class. Log10-transformed breadth and depth values were compared by one-way ANOVA with Sidak's multiple comparisons tests. Here the immuneACCESS table is served through TCRdb, limited to in-frame sequences with V and J called. Missing clones are a known gap in these copies; in checked studies unresolved V genes cover under half, and the rest lacks a known reason. V and J calls and clone size follow that table, whereas D and trimming were derived from the DNA. A total of 85,000 to 100,000 clones appear in this sample, 70% to 90% of them only once. Together, the top ten hold roughly 10% of the sample.

The time point label of this sample denotes: baseline before first vaccination. Vaccinee samples were obtained from the UK trials COV001 and COV002, which included a single-blind randomized controlled phase 2/3 trial of AZD1222 (ChAdOx1 nCoV-19) in healthy adults. For TCRbeta chain sequencing, PBMC samples from trial participants were taken at day 0 and at day 28 after the second dose. In this chain, TRBV2 is recombined with TRBJ2-7, with TRBD1 matching 9 junction bases. Here the sequenced sample was peripheral blood, taken on day 0 of AZD1222 vaccination. The clonotype was recovered from an adult in good health. The CDR3: CASRGQGSYEQYF. The bases read TGTGCCAGCAGGGGACAGGGATCCTACGAGCAGTACTTC.